A single sample is the source of the 13 T cell receptor beta chains below, sequenced in a study of CD8+ T cells in alopecia areata. The authors extracted RNA and reverse transcribed it into cDNA as the sequencing template. Assay: immunoSEQ multiplex PCR; the TCRdb copy retains only in-frame clones and omits some. The data contain fewer than 200,000 clones, approximately 62% of them singletons. Described treatment: oral pan-JAK inhibitor, 5-10 mg twice daily. The sample here was CD4+ T cells sorted from blood, taken at week 24, from a patient treated with tofacitinib. The receptor set was obtained from a human donor with alopecia areata.

The chain employs TRBV2 and TRBJ2-2; 9 bases agree with TRBD2. Germline CDR1 reads SNHLY; CDR2 reads FYNNEI. This CDR3 has 16 amino acids. The trim removed 2 bases at V and 7 bases at J, leaving 8 bases unmatched. The CDR3 DNA sequence: TGTGCCAGCAGTGAACCCCCTGCACTAGCGGGCGGGGAGCTGTTTTTT. Its translation: CASSEPPALAGGELFF.

The J gene is TRBJ2-7, the V gene TRBV6-5; D gene ambiguous. Trimming took 3 bases from V and 0 from J, leaving 9 bases between them. Per the germline V gene, CDR1 is MNHEY and CDR2 is SVGAGI. The CDR3 has 14 residues. CDR3 loop: CASSYRLNSYEQYF. The CDR3 region has the DNA TGTGCCAGCAGTTATCGGCTAAACTCCTACGAGCAGTACTTC.

The V and J genes are TRBV30 and TRBJ1-3; D is ambiguous. Per the germline V gene, CDR1 is GTSNPN and CDR2 is SVGIG (reference sequence). The CDR3 extends over 10 amino acids. CDR3 bases: TGTGCTGTTGAAATGGACACCATATATTTT. Translation: CAVEMDTIYF.

The chain recombines TRBV25-1 with TRBJ2-3; the match to TRBD2 covers 7 bases. The germline V gene encodes CDR1 MGHDK and CDR2 SYGVNS. Unmatched junction bases numbered 9, after V lost 9 bases and J lost 6 bases. This CDR3 region has 13 residues. CDR3 in DNA: TGTGCCAGAGGACTAGGTAGTCGGGATACGCAGTATTTT. Protein product: CARGLGSRDTQYF. The full variable domain, in which reference TRBV25-1 and TRBJ2-3 provide the parts outside the CDR3, is EADIYQTPRYLVIGTGKKITLECSQTMGHDKMYWYQQDPGMELHLIHYSYGVNSTEKGDLSSESTVSRIRTEHFPLTLESARPSHTSQYLCARGLGSRDTQYFGPGTRLTVL.

V is TRBV9 and J is TRBJ2-3; D is undetermined. Between the trimmed V and J ends, which lost 4 bases and 6 bases, there was a span of 6 bases. The germline V gene encodes CDR1 SGDLS and CDR2 YYNGEE. CDR3 size: 11 residues. CDR3 protein: CASSPEDTQYF. The CDR3, as DNA: TGTGCCAGCAGCCCAGAGGATACGCAGTATTTT.

The CDR3 nucleotides are TGTGCCAGCTCACCAAGGACAGGGGCAGATTCACCCCTCCACTTT. This encodes CASSPRTGADSPLHF. The chain recombines TRBV18 with TRBJ1-6, with 9 bases that match TRBD1. The CDR3 loop spans 15 amino acids. CDR1 and CDR2 (germline): KGHSH, LQKENI. With 2 bases clipped from V and 8 bases from J, the junction kept 4 bases outside the gene matches.

The chain is built from TRBV19 and TRBJ2-1, with TRBD1 identical over 12 bases. Germline CDR1 reads LNHDA; CDR2 reads SQIVND (reference sequence). There are 15 residues in the CDR3. V was clipped by 5 bases and J by 6 bases; unmatched bases: 5. The CDR3 protein is CASSLRDRGPNEQFF. DNA of the CDR3: TGTGCCAGTAGTCTCCGGGACAGGGGGCCCAATGAGCAGTTCTTC.

On this clone: Other DNA sequences within the sample encode an identical CDR3. V gene TRBV29-1 combines with J gene TRBJ2-3; 8 bases match TRBD2. CDR3 size: 13 residues. Germline V CDR1 and CDR2: SQVTM, ANQGSEA. The ends lost 3 bases at V and 2 bases at J; junction bases unmatched: 1. CDR3 sequence reads: CSVDGGATDTQYF. CDR3 in DNA: TGCAGCGTTGACGGGGGGGCCACAGATACGCAGTATTTT.

The V gene is TRBV15, the J gene TRBJ1-2; D gene uncertain. Per germline, CDR1 LNHNV and CDR2 YYDKDF (reference sequence). The CDR3 has 13 residues. The V end lost 1 base, the J end lost 5 bases, and 8 bases lay between the germline ends. CDR3 residues: CATSRAGPYGYTF. Written as DNA, the CDR3 is TGTGCCACCAGCAGAGCCGGACCGTATGGCTACACCTTC.

The chain uses TRBV15 and TRBJ2-7; D is ambiguous. Deletions cut 0 bases from V and 7 bases from J, with 16 bases between. There are 15 residues in the CDR3. Germline CDR1 and CDR2: LNHNV and YYDKDF (reference sequence). CDR3: CATSRDRSRTVEQYF. CDR3 DNA: TGTGCCACCAGCAGAGATCGCTCTAGAACGGTGGAGCAGTACTTC.

The genes are TRBV4-1 and TRBJ1-4; D not certain. The CDR3 runs 13 residues. With 4 bases removed from V and 3 bases from J, the gap between germline ends came to 6 bases. Germline assignment: CDR1 MGHRA and CDR2 YSYEKL. The CDR3 nucleotides read TGCGCCAGCAGCCGGGCCCCTAATGAAAAACTGTTTTTT. Translating it yields CASSRAPNEKLFF.

This sequence joins TRBV27 and TRBJ1-1; 7 positions agree with TRBD1. The CDR3 length is 16 residues. V lost 2 bases to trimming and J lost 4 bases; unmatched junction nucleotides: 10. The germline gives CDR1 MNHEY, CDR2 SMNVEV (reference sequence). The CDR3 loop is CASSLRQGGGGTEAFF. The CDR3 nucleotides read TGTGCCAGCAGTTTAAGGCAAGGGGGCGGTGGCACTGAAGCTTTCTTT.

The sample holds a few counts of this clone. The J gene is TRBJ2-4, the V gene TRBV19; the D gene is possibly TRBD2 (6 bases). The CDR3 is 15 amino acids. CDR1 is LNHDA and CDR2 is SQIVND in the germline V gene (reference sequence). The V gene lost 2 bases and the J gene lost 0 bases, with 8 bases spanning the gap. CDR3 coding DNA: TGTGCCAGTAGTATACCGGGGGAAGCCAAAAACATTCAGTACTTC. This encodes CASSIPGEAKNIQYF.